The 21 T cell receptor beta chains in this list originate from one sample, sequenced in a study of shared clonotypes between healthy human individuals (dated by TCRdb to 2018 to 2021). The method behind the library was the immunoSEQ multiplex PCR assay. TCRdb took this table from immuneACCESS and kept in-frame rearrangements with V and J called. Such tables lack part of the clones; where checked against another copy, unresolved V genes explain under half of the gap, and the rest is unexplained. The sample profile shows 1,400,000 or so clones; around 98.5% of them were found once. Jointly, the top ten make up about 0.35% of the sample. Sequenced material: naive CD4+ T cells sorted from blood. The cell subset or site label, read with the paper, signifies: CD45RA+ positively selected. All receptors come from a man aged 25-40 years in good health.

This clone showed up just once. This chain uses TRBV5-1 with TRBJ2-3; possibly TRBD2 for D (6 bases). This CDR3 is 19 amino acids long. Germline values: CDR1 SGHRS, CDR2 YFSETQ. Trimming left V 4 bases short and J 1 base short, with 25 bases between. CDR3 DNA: TGCGCCAGCAGCCCGGGACTGCTACCGCCACCAAATGGCACAGATACGCAGTATTTT. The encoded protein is CASSPGLLPPPNGTDTQYF.

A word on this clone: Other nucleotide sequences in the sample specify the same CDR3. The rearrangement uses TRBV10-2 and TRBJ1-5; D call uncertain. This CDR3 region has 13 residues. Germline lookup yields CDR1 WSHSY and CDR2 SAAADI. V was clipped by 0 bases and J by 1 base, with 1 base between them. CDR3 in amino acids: CASSESSNQPQHF. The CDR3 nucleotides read TGCGCCAGCAGTGAGTCCAGCAATCAGCCCCAGCATTTT.

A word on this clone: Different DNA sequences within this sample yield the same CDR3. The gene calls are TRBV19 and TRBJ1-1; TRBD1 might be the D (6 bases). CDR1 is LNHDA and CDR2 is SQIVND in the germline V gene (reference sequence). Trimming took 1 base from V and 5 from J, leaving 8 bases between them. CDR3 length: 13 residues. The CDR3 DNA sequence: TGTGCCAGTAGTATAGCGCAGGGGACTGAAGCTTTCTTT. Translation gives CASSIAQGTEAFF.

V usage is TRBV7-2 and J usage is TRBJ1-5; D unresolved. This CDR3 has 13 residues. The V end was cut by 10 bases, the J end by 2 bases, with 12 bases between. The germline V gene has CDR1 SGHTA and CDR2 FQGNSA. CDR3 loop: CATGREGNQPQHF. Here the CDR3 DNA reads TGTGCCACCGGTCGAGAGGGCAATCAGCCCCAGCATTTT. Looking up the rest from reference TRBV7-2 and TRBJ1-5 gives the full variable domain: GAGVSQSPSNKVTEKGKDVELRCDPISGHTALYWYRQSLGQGLEFLIYFQGNSAPDKSGLPSDRFSAERTGGSVSTLTIQRTQQEDSAVYLCATGREGNQPQHFGDGTRLSIL.

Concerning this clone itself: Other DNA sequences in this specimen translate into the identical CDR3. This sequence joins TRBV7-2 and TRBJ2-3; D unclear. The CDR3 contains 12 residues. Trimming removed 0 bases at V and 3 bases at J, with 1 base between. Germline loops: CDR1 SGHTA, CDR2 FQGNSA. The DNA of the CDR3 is TGTGCCAGCAGCTTAGCTACAGATACGCAGTATTTT. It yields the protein CASSLATDTQYF.

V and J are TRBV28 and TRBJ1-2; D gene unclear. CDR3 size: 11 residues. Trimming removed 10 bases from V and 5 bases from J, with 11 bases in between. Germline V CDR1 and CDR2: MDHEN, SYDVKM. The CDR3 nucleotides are TGTGCCACAGGCCGGGCGTATGGCTACACCTTC. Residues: CATGRAYGYTF.

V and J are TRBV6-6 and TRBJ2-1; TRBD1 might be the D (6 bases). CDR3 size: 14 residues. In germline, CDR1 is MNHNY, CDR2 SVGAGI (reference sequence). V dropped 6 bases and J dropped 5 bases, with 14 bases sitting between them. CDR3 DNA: TGTGCCAGCAGGAACGGACAGTGGAACAATGAGCAGTTCTTC. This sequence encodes CASRNGQWNNEQFF.

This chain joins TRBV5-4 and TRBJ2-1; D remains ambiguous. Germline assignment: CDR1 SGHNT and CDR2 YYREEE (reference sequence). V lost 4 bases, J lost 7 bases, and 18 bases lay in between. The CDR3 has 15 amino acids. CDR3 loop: CASSPPNYASNEQFF. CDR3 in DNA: TGTGCCAGCAGCCCTCCGAACTACGCGAGTAATGAGCAGTTCTTC.

The CDR3 protein is CASSPEGLYEQYF. In nucleotides, the CDR3 is TGCGCCAGCAGCCCCGAAGGGTTATACGAGCAGTACTTC. The chain couples TRBV5-1 to TRBJ2-7, with D unresolved. Trimming shortened V by 4 bases and J by 4 bases, and 12 bases separated the two germline ends. Germline loops: CDR1 SGHRS, CDR2 YFSETQ. This CDR3 spans 13 amino acids.

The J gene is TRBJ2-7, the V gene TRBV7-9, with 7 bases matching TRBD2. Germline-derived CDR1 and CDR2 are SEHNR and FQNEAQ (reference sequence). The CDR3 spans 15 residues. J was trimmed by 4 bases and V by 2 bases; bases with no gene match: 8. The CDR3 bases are TGTGCCAGCAGCTTAATTGGCGGGAGTTTGTACGAGCAGTACTTC. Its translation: CASSLIGGSLYEQYF.

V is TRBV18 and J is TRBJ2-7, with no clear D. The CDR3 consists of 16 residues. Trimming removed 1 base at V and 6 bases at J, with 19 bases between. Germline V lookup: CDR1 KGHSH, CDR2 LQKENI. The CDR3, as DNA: TGTGCCAGCTCACCACAAGAACTTTCGGTATCCGGCGAGCAGTACTTC. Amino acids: CASSPQELSVSGEQYF.

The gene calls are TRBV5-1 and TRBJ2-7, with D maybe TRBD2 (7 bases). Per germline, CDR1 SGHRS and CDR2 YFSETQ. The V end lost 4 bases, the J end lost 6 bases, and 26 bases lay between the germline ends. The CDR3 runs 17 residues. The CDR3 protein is CASSGGAREGWGGEQYF. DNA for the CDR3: TGCGCCAGCAGCGGGGGGGCGCGAGAGGGATGGGGAGGCGAGCAGTACTTC.

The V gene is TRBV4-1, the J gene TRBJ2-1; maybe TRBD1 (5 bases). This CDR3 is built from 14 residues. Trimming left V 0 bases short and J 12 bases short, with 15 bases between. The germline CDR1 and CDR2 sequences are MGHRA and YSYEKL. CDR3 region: CASSQDRVGHGQFF. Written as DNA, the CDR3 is TGCGCCAGCAGCCAAGATCGGGTCGGACATGGGCAGTTCTTC.

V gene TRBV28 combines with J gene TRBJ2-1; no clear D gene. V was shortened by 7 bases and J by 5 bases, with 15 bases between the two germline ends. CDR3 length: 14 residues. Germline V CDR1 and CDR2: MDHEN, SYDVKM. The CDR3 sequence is CASNLFGGDNEQFF. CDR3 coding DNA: TGTGCCAGCAACCTATTCGGTGGGGACAATGAGCAGTTCTTC.

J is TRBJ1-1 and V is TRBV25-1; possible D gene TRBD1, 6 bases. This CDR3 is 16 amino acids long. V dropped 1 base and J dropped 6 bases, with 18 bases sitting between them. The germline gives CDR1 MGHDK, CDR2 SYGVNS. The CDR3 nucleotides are TGTGCCAGCAGTGAATTTGCTGGGGGCGCCAGGTCTGAAGCTTTCTTT. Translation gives CASSEFAGGARSEAFF. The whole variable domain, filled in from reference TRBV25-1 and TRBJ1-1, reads EADIYQTPRYLVIGTGKKITLECSQTMGHDKMYWYQQDPGMELHLIHYSYGVNSTEKGDLSSESTVSRIRTEHFPLTLESARPSHTSQYLCASSEFAGGARSEAFFGQGTRLTVV.

This CDR3 reads CASSPSLGGPYGYTF. CDR3 bases: TGTGCCAGCAGCCCGAGTTTGGGGGGTCCCTATGGCTACACCTTC. The rearrangement joins TRBV7-9 to TRBJ1-2, with D maybe TRBD1 (5 bases). Germline CDR1 and CDR2: SEHNR and FQNEAQ (reference sequence). Trimming left V 5 bases short and J 4 bases short, with 17 bases between. There are 15 residues in the CDR3.

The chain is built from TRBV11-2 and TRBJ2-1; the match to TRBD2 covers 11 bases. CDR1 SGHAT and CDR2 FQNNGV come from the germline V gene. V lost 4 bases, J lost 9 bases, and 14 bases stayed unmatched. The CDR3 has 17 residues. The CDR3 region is CASSSAAIAGGLFEQFF. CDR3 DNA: TGTGCCAGCAGCTCCGCCGCTATAGCGGGAGGGTTGTTTGAGCAGTTCTTC.

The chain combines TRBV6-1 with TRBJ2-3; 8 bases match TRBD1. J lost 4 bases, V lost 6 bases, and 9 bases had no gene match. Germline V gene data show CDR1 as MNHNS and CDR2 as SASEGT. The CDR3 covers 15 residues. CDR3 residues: CASSPGTGHPDTQYF. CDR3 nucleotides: TGTGCCAGCAGCCCCGGGACAGGCCACCCAGATACGCAGTATTTT.

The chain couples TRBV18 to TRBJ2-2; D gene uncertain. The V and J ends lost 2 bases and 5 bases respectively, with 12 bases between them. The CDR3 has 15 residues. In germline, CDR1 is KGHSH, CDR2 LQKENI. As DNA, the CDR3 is TGTGCCAGCTCACCATATAGAACTGGTACCGGGGAGCTGTTTTTT. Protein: CASSPYRTGTGELFF.

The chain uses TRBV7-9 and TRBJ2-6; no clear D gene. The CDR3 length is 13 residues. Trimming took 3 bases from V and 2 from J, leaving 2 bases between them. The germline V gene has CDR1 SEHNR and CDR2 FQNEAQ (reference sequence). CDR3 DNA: TGTGCCAGCAGCTTGCCTGGGGCCAACGTCCTGACTTTC. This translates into CASSLPGANVLTF.

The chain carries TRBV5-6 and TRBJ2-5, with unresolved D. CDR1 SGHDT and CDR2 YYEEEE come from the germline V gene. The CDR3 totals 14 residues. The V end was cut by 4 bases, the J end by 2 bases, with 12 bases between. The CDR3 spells CASSRPQQQETQYF. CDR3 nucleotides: TGTGCCAGCAGCCGACCGCAGCAACAAGAGACCCAGTACTTC.